The T cell receptor (beta chain) described here comes from a study of stem cell transplantation in POMP-related autoinflammatory disease (dated by TCRdb to the early 2020s). Background on the whole study: According to the study's hypothesis, the TRB repertoire gets skewed because defective thymoproteasomes impair MHC class I-dependent CD8+ T-cell differentiation and positive selection. Before transplant, CD4+ naive T-cell skewing, low CD8+ T-cell proportions, and reduced T-cell cytokine secretion were observed in patients. After transplant, 100% donor engraftment of neutrophils and platelets through one year was shown by DNA chimerism analysis. The effect of POMP deficiency on T-cell receptor beta repertoire diversity and CDR3 characteristics was assessed using high-throughput TRB sequencing.

Broad study findings and their caveats: In PRAID patients, the trend toward lower diversity and increased clonality reached statistical significance only for regulatory T cells. PRAID patients showed a restricted number of unique TRB V-J gene pairings. Across all analyzed T-cell subsets, PRAID patients showed a trend toward higher clonality and lower TRB diversity.

Explained via the paper, the time point label denotes: after hematopoietic stem cell transplant. PRAID was marked by prominent immunodeficiency together with autoinflammation. Before TRB sequencing, the T-cell subsets, namely conventional T cells, CD8+ T cells, regulatory T cells, and T follicular helper cells, were sorted. As concerns this clone: No antigen is known for it. Per-nucleotide qualities are absent, and no much larger clonotype sits a single base away.

Libraries came from the immunoSEQ multiplex PCR assay. The source study handled its data this way. Repertoire diversity was quantified with Shannon entropy, accounting for clonal size distribution. The Gini-Simpson index (Simpson_1-D) served as the measure of how unequally clonotypes were distributed. TCRdb retrieved this table from immuneACCESS and kept in-frame rearrangements only. Not all clones are present; in checked studies, unresolved V genes account for under half, and no reason is known for the remainder. The DNA gave D and trimming, while V, J and clone size come from that table. The sample table shows a few thousand clones, and 75% to 95% are seen once. Around 2% of the sample is held by the ten biggest clonotypes. The clonotype originates from a human patient with POMP-related autoinflammation and immune dysregulation (PRAID). Following a transplant, some T lymphocytes may have been derived from the graft donor. The source material was CD4+ follicular helper T cells (Tfh) from PBMCs, sampled after stem cell transplantation. What the cell subset or site label conveys for this sample: T follicular helper cells.

The DNA is TGTGCCAGCAGGACCGGGACACAACTCACCGGGGAGCTGTTTTTT. This translates into CASRTGTQLTGELFF. Here the chain combines TRBV6-5 and TRBJ2-2; the D gene is possibly TRBD1, with 6 bases matching. The germline V gene encodes CDR1 MNHEY and CDR2 SVGAGI. V sheds 6 bases and J sheds 4 bases, leaving 15 bases between their ends. Including the terminal cysteine and phenylalanine, the CDR3 comprises 15 residues. Only the CDR3 part of the read is kept: 45 bases, read in frame from the first base.